This T cell receptor beta chain was sequenced for a study of CD8+ T cells in alopecia areata. Findings of the study overall: Researchers report lesional scalp, most notably alopecia totalis/universalis, outstripped normal scalp in clonality. It was less clear whether patients shared TCRs than it was in mice, possibly because of HLA.

The CDR3 runs 14 residues. V lost 1 base to trimming and J lost 1 base, with 9 bases between them. The germline CDR1 and CDR2 sequences are GTSNPN and SVGIG (reference sequence). For this clone: Its antigen is not known.

As the sequencing template, cDNA was produced by extracting RNA and reverse transcribing it. The protocol was immunoSEQ multiplex PCR, while the TCRdb copy is restricted to in-frame clones and leaves out a portion. The table has 150,000 to 190,000 clones, about 51% seen once; the top ten hold 15% to 20%. Lesional scalp tissue (obtained by punch biopsy) and peripheral blood were collected from alopecia areata patients. Sample: CD8+ T cells sorted from blood, taken at week 0. The clonotype comes from a human donor with alopecia areata. This chain uses TRBV30 with TRBJ2-3; the D gene is possibly TRBD2 (6 bases). In nucleotides, the CDR3 is TGTGCCTGGAGTGGCGGAGGGGGCACAGATACGCAGTATTTT. Encoded protein: CAWSGGGGTDTQYF.